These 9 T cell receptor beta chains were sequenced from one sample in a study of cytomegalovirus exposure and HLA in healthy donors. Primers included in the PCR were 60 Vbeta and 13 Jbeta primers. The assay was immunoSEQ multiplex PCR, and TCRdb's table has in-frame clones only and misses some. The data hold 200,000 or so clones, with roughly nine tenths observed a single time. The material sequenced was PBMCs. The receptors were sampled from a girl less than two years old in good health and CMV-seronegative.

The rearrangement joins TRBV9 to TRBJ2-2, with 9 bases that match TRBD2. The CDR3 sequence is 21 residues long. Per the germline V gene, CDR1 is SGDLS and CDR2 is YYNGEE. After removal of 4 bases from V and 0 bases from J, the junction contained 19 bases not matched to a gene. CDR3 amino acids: CASSLNPEWAGGTPNTGELFF. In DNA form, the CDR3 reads TGTGCCAGCAGCCTTAACCCAGAATGGGCGGGGGGGACGCCGAACACCGGGGAGCTGTTTTTT.

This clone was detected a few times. DNA of the CDR3: TGTGCCAGCAGCTTACAGGGCAGAAATAATTCACCCCTCCACTTT. It translates to CASSLQGRNNSPLHF. The rearrangement links TRBV2 to TRBJ1-6, with D perhaps matching TRBD1 (6 bases). The CDR3 consists of 15 residues. The V gene lost 6 bases and the J gene lost 5 bases, with 14 bases spanning the gap. The V gene's germline CDR1 is SNHLY and CDR2 FYNNEI.

CDR3 protein: CASSPTGDQPQHF. Written as DNA, the CDR3 is TGTGCCAGCAGCCCCACGGGGGATCAGCCCCAGCATTTT. The V call is TRBV9, the J call TRBJ1-5, with D perhaps TRBD1 (5 bases). CDR1 is SGDLS and CDR2 is YYNGEE in the germline V gene. The CDR3 has 13 amino acids. Trimming left V 4 bases short and J 5 bases short, with 10 bases between.

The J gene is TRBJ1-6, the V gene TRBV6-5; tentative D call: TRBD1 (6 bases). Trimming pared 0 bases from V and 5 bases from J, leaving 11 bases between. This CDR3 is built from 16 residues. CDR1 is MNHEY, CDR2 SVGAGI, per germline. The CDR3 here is CASSYSDRKDNSPLHF. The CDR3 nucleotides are TGTGCCAGCAGTTACTCCGACAGGAAGGATAATTCACCCCTCCACTTT.

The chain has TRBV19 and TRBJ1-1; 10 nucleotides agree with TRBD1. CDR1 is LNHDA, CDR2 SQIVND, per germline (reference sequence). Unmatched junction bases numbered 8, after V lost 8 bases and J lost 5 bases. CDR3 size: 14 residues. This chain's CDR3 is CASGQTGGGTEAFF. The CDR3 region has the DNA TGTGCCAGTGGACAGACAGGGGGCGGAACTGAAGCTTTCTTT.

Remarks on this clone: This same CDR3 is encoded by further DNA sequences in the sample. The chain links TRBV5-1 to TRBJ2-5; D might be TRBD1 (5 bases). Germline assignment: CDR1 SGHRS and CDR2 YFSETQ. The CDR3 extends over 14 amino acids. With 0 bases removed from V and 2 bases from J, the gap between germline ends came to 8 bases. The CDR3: CASSLASGQETQYF. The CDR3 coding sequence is TGCGCCAGCAGCTTGGCGTCAGGGCAAGAGACCCAGTACTTC. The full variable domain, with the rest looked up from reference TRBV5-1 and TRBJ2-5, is KAGVTQTPRYLIKTRGQQVTLSCSPISGHRSVSWYQQTPGQGLQFLFEYFSETQRNKGNFPGRFSGRQFSNSRSEMNVSTLELGDSALYLCASSLASGQETQYFGPGTRLLVL.

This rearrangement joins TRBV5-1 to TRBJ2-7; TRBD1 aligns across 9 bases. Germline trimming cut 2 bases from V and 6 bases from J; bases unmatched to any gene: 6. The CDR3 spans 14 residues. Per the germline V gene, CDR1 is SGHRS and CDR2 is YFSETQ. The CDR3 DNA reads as TGCGCCAGCAGCTTCGGGACAGGGTTCGTCGAGCAGTACTTC. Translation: CASSFGTGFVEQYF.

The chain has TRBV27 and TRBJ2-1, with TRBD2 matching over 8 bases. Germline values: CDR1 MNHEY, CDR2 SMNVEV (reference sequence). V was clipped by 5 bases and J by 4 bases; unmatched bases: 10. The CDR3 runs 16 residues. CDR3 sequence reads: CASSTKREGRYNEQFF. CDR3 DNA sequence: TGTGCCAGCAGTACCAAACGGGAGGGCCGGTACAATGAGCAGTTCTTC.

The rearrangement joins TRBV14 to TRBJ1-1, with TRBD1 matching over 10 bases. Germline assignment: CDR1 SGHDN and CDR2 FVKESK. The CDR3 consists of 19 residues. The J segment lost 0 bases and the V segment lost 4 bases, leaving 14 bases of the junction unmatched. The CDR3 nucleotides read TGTGCCAGCAGCCTCCACCGCCCGGGACAGGGGTCCATGAACACTGAAGCTTTCTTT. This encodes CASSLHRPGQGSMNTEAFF. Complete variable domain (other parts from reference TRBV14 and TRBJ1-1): EAGVTQFPSHSVIEKGQTVTLRCDPISGHDNLYWYRRVMGKEIKFLLHFVKESKQDESGMPNNRFLAERTGGTYSTLKVQPAELEDSGVYFCASSLHRPGQGSMNTEAFFGQGTRLTVV.